Sequencing of this T cell receptor beta chain was carried out in a study of regulatory and conventional T cells in RAG deficiency (dated by TCRdb to the late 2010s). In terms of the full investigation: High-throughput TCR beta sequencing was used to compare the repertoire diversity and composition of Treg, conventional CD4+ and CD8+ T cells between RAG-deficient patients and healthy controls. Study-wide conclusions, independent of this receptor: Compared with control T-cell subpopulations, the RAG-deficient patients had markedly lower Shannon entropy and higher Simpson indices. In Omenn syndrome patients, sorted CD25-high CD127-low cells may represent peripherally activated cells rather than bona fide Treg cells. For some subjects, some analyses of T-cell subsets were not performed. In Omenn syndrome and CID/AS patients compared with controls, around 100-fold fewer unique TCR beta sequences were detected from Treg cells, versus approximately 10-fold fewer for other subsets. All patient T-cell subsets had shorter CDR3 lengths; Omenn syndrome patients showed >80% Treg-Tconv repertoire overlap at nucleotide and amino acid level.

As to this clone: Its recognized antigen is unknown. The record has no base qualities; no much larger clone is one base away.

The method was the immunoSEQ multiplex PCR assay. Rearranged TCR beta chain products were amplified from the genomic DNA of sorted T-cell subsets and were then sequenced. Per the source publication's procedure: Shannon entropy and Simpson indices were used to measure the diversity of productive TCR beta rearrangements in each repertoire. To assess clonal expansion, the frequencies of the 100 most abundant productive TCR beta clonotypes were added up as a share of total reads. The TRB repertoires were scored with a self-reactivity index built on which amino acids appear at CDR3beta positions 6 and 7. Two-way ANOVA was used for repertoire analyses, and Student t or Mann-Whitney tests were used for flow cytometric analyses. TCRdb re-hosts the immuneACCESS table, in-frame sequences only. Its copies lack some clones; in the studies checked, an unresolved V gene accounts for under half of them, and the cause for the rest is not known. The D gene and trimming were derived from the DNA, and the V and J assignments and clone size from that table. The sample profile shows just over 6,500 clones; 82% of them were found once. The ten largest clones capture around 13% of the sample.

Taken from the germline V gene, the CDR1 and CDR2 loops are LGHNT and FRNRAP. The CDR3 holds 16 amino acids from the cysteine to the phenylalanine. Of all the DNA, just the CDR3 is kept, 48 bases in frame from base 1. V ends up 1 base short and J 5 bases short, with an unmatched junction base count of 11. For repertoire analyses, the comparison group consisted of several healthy control donors. CD8+ T cells lacking CD4 were purified from blood before genomic DNA extraction. These data were also reused for a study on regulatory T cells. In that second paper, the authors write: For the multiplex PCR, 52 forward TRBV primers and 13 reverse TRBJ primers were used, and amplification bias was corrected with both assay-based and computational methods. Restricted unique TRB V-J pairs and skewed V and J gene usage were observed in patient repertoires, most markedly in regulatory T cells. Between CD3G-deficient patients and healthy controls, the study compared T-cell receptor beta repertoires in sorted regulatory T cells, conventional CD4+ T cells and CD8+ T cells. Peripheral blood mononuclear cells were isolated by Ficoll density separation. A FACSAria cell sorter was used to isolate CD3+ CD8+ CD4- T cells. Within the immunoSEQ assay, multiplex PCR amplified rearranged TRB loci from genomic DNA. TRB amplicons were sequenced on an Illumina HiSeq platform. Raw sequences were error-filtered and aligned to reference gene sequences by custom algorithms, then analyzed with the immunoSEQ online tools. Productive and nonproductive TRB rearrangement frequencies were evaluated among both unique and total sequences. For group comparisons, t tests, Mann-Whitney tests or two-way ANOVA were performed in Prism software.

Sequenced input: CD8+ T cells sorted from blood. The receptor was derived from a human donor in good health. The chain employs TRBV12-5 and TRBJ2-7; TRBD2 agrees with 7 junctional bases. In nucleotide form, the sequence is TGTGCTAGTGGTTTGGGCGACCGGACTAGGGCCAACGAGCAGTACTTC. The translation is CASGLGDRTRANEQYF.